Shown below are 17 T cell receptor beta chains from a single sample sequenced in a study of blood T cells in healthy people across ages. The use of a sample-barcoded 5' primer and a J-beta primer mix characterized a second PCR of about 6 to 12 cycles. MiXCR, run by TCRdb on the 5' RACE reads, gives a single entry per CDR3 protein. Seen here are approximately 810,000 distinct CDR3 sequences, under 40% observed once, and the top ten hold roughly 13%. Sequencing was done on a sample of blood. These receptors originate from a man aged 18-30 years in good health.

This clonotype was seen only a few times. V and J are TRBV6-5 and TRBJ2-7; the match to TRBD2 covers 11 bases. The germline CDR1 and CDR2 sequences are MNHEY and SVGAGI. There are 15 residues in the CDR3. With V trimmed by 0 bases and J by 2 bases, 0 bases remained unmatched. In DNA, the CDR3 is TGTGCCAGCAGTTACTCTAGCGGGGGGGCCTACGAGCAGTACTTC. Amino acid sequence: CASSYSSGGAYEQYF.

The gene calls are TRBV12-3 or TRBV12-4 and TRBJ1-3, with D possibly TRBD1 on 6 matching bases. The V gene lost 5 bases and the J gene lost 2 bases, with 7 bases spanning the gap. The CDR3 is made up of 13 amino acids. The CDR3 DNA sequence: TGTGCCAGCAGTGGGGGCGCTGGAAACACCATATATTTT. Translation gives CASSGGAGNTIYF.

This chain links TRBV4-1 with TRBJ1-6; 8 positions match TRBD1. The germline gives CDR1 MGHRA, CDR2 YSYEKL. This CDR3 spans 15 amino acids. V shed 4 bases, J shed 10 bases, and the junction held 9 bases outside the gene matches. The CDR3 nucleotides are TGCGCCAGCAGCCCTTCGACAGGGGATGGATCACCCCTCCACTTT. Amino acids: CASSPSTGDGSPLHF.

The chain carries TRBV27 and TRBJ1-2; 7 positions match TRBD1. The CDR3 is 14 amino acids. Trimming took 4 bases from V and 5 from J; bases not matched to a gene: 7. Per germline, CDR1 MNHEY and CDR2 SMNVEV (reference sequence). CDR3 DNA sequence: TGTGCCAGCAGTTCAAGACAGGGCCATTATGGCTACACCTTC. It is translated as CASSSRQGHYGYTF.

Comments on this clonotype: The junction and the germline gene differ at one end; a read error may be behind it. For the CDR3, the DNA is TGCGCCACCCTACCCCCAGAGGGAAACACCATATATTTT. Translated, it gives CATLPPEGNTIYF. The chain has TRBV10-3 and TRBJ1-3; D is undetermined. The CDR3 spans 13 residues. Germline CDR1 is ENHRY and CDR2 is SYGVKD.

The CDR3 spells CASSQDQAGVGETQFF. The CDR3 nucleotides read TGCGCCAGCAGCCAAGACCAAGCGGGTGTTGGAGAGACCCAGTTCTTC. This chain joins TRBV4-3 and TRBJ2-1, with D possibly matching TRBD2 (6 bases). The CDR3 runs 16 residues. The germline V gene encodes CDR1 LGHNA and CDR2 YSLEER. V was shortened by 0 bases and J by 13 bases, with 22 bases between the two germline ends.

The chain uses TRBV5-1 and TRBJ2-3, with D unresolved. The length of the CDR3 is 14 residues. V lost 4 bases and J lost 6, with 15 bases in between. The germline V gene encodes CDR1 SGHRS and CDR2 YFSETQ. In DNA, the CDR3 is TGCGCCAGCAGCCCCGAGTCGCTTTGGGATACGCAGTATTTT. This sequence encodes CASSPESLWDTQYF.

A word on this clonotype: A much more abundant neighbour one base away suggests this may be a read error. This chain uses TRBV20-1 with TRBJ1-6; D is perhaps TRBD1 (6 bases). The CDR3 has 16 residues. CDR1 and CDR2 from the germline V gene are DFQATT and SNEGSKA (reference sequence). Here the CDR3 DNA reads TGCAGTGCTAGAGACCCAAACAGGGACGGCATTTCACCCCCCCACTTT. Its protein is CSARDPNRDGISPPHF.

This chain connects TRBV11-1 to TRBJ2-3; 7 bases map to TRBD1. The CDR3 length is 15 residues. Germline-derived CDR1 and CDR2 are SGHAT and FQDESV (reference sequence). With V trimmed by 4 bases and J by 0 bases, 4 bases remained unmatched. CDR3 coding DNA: TGTGCCAGCAGCTCCAGGGGGTTTAGCACAGATACGCAGTATTTT. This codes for CASSSRGFSTDTQYF.

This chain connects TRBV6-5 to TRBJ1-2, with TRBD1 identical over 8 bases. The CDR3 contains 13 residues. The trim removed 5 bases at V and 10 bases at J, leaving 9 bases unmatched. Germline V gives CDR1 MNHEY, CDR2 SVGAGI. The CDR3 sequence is CASSAPDRVYYTF. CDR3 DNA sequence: TGTGCCAGCAGTGCGCCGGACAGGGTGTACTACACCTTC.

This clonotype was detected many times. CDR3 sequence: CASSRPPNNEQFF. In DNA form, the CDR3 reads TGTGCCAGCAGCCGTCCCCCAAACAATGAGCAGTTCTTC. This sequence joins TRBV4-2 and TRBJ2-1; D is uncertain. CDR3 length: 13 residues. The germline V and J ends were trimmed by 4 bases and 5 bases, with 9 bases remaining between them. Germline CDR1 reads LGHNA; CDR2 reads YNFKEQ.

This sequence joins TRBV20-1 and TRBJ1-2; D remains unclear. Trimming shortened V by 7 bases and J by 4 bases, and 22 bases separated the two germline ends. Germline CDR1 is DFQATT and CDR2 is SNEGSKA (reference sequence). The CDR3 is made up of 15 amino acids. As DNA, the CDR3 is TGCAGTGTTCAGACTAGTAGACTTGGGAGCTATGGCTACACCTTC. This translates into CSVQTSRLGSYGYTF.

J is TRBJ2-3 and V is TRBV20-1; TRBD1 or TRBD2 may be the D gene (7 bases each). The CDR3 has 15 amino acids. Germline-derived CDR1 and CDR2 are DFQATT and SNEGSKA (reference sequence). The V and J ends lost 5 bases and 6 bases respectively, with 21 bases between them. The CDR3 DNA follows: TGCAGTGCTGGGGGGGGACAGACGAAAGGGGATACGCAGTATTTT. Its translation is CSAGGGQTKGDTQYF.

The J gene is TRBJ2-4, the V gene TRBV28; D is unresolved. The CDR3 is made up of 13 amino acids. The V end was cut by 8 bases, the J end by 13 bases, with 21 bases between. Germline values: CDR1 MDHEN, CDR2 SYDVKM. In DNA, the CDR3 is TGTGCCAGCTCCCCGGTAAATTGGAATGAGCAGTACTTC. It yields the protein CASSPVNWNEQYF.

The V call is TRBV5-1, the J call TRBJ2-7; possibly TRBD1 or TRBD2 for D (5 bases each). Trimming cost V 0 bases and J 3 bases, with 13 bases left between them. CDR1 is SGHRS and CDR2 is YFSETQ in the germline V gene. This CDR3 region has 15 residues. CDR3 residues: CASSLVSGLGYEQYF. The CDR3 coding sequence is TGCGCCAGCAGCTTGGTGTCGGGGCTGGGCTACGAGCAGTACTTC. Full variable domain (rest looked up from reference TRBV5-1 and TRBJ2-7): KAGVTQTPRYLIKTRGQQVTLSCSPISGHRSVSWYQQTPGQGLQFLFEYFSETQRNKGNFPGRFSGRQFSNSRSEMNVSTLELGDSALYLCASSLVSGLGYEQYFGPGTRLTVT.

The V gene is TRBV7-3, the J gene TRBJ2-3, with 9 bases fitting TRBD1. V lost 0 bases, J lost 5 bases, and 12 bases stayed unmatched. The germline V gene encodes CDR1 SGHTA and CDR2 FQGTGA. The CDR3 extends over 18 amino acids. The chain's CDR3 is CASSLTPRGTGGIDTQYF. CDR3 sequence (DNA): TGTGCCAGCAGCTTAACTCCGAGGGGTACAGGGGGCATAGATACGCAGTATTTT.

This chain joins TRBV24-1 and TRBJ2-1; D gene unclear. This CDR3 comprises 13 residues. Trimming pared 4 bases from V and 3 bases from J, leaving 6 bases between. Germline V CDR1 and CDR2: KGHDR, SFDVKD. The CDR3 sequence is CATSDGHYNEQFF. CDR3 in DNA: TGTGCCACCAGTGACGGGCACTACAATGAGCAGTTCTTC.